This T cell receptor beta chain was sequenced for a study of T cell responses to AZD1222 COVID-19 vaccine (dated by TCRdb to 2020 to 2022). Some background on the complete study: AZD1222 recipients whose second dose came at about 4 weeks and those whose second dose came at about 12 weeks were combined into one group, since spike-specific TCR depth and breadth did not differ between the two schedules. TCR sequencing was performed for about 250 trial participants, of whom some 200 were given two doses of AZD1222 and around 25 were given two doses of MenACWY control vaccine. Trial participants were enrolled by age into subgroups of 18-55, 56-69 and 70-plus years, and around 150, 28 and 57 TCR-sequenced participants, respectively, were included in these subgroups. General study outcomes and caveats: Only 5 to 7 AZD1222 recipients were SARS-CoV-2 seropositive at baseline, limiting conclusions about previously exposed vaccinees. Because no day 14 peak-response samples were available, the repertoires could be characterized only after the peak T cell response. Epitopes outside the regions mutated in the B.1.351 and B.1.1.7 variants were reportedly recognized by nearly half of the unique spike-specific TCRs. The 56-69-year group was small, and its depth increase did not reach significance, likely because of low power. A significant rise in spike-specific TCR breadth and depth was observed after two AZD1222 doses relative to day 0 and relative to MenACWY recipients. Vaccine-associated CD4 TCRs spanned the whole spike protein, with dominant responses in regions 160-218 and 743-854. Most participants were white British and females outnumbered males, and the authors suggested that clonal diversity may have been underestimated.

In the case of this clone: Its recognized antigen is unknown. Base qualities were left out, and no much larger clone turns up one base away.

According to the study, the label for this sample's time point signals: baseline before first vaccination. Vaccinee samples came from UK trials COV001 and COV002, including a single-blind randomized controlled phase 2/3 trial of AZD1222 (ChAdOx1 nCoV-19) in healthy adults. For TCRbeta chain sequencing, PBMC samples were collected from trial participants at day 0 and at day 28 after the second dose. The CDR3 regions of human TCRbeta chains were analyzed by immunosequencing. Regarding the original processing steps: TCRs in the repertoires were compared against a reference library of SARS-CoV-2-specific TCRs that had been generated with the MIRA antigen-specificity platform. Breadth was defined as the fraction of unique TCRs that were SARS-CoV-2-associated. Depth was defined as the fraction of total T cells that were SARS-CoV-2-associated. Using the MIRA data, each spike-specific TCR was mapped to the spike region that the TCR reacts to and placed in a CD4 or CD8 class. Log10-transformed breadth and depth values were compared by one-way ANOVA with Sidak's multiple comparisons tests. This is the immuneACCESS table as TCRdb keeps it, with only in-frame sequences that have V and J called. A part of the clones is gone; compared with another copy, unresolved V genes explain less than half, and the rest is unexplained. V and J calls and clone size come straight from that table; D and trimming were deduced from the DNA. The sample table records roughly 100,000 clones; about 90% of these occur just once. The biggest ten clones account for approximately 16% of the sample.

Via the germline V gene (reference sequence), CDR1 is DFQATT and CDR2 SNEGSKA. Germline trimming: 3 bases from V, 4 bases from J; junction bases outside gene matches: 12. From cysteine to phenylalanine, the CDR3 is 17 amino acids long. The only DNA kept is the CDR3, 51 bases in frame from the first base. The sequencing used peripheral blood, collected on day 0 of AZD1222 vaccination. This clonotype was sampled from an adult in good health. Recombination linked TRBV20-1 to TRBJ2-3, and 11 bases in between align with TRBD2. The nucleotide sequence is given as TGCAGTGCTAGTGGTAGCGGGAGGGCCGGGTCGGCAGATACGCAGTATTTT. It codes for CSASGSGRAGSADTQYF.